This T cell receptor beta chain was sequenced during a study of blood T cell repertoires in COVID-19. Overall study: Specimens from acute and convalescent COVID-19 originated in the United States, Italy and Spain. Sources were T cells, B-cell-depleted T cells, or PBMCs; the material itself was cDNA or gDNA.

Original processing methods: Amplifying reference gene primers gave estimates of nucleated cell counts. The repertoire was sequenced with immunoSEQ multiplex PCR; TCRdb's copy has only in-frame clones and lacks some. That table is the source of V, J and clone size, and D and trimming were worked out from the DNA. The sample records about 220,000 clones, approximately 84% being singletons. This clonotype was obtained from a man aged 50 or older who had recovered from COVID-19. Input material: peripheral blood.

Here the CDR3 DNA reads TGTGCCAGCAGGAGGGGACAGGGCACCTACGAGCAGTACTTC. This encodes CASRRGQGTYEQYF. The chain combines TRBV2 with TRBJ2-7; 9 bases line up with TRBD1. The CDR3 extends over 14 amino acids. J gave up 2 bases and V 6 bases, and 5 bases lay outside the gene matches. Germline CDR1 reads SNHLY; CDR2 reads FYNNEI.